This entry is about one T cell receptor (beta chain). The sample is drawn from a study of cytomegalovirus exposure and HLA in healthy donors. The germline CDR1 and CDR2 sequences are MNHEY and SVGAGI. The CDR3 loop spans 14 amino acids. Trimming at V came to 6 bases and at J to 0 bases, leaving 4 bases not matched to a gene. The primer mix had 60 Vbeta and 13 Jbeta primers. Method: immunoSEQ multiplex PCR; TCRdb's copy keeps in-frame clones and lacks some. The sample holds about 120,000 clones, more than 80% seen once. This clonotype was sampled from a man aged 40-55 years in good health and CMV-seronegative. This rearrangement joins TRBV6-5 to TRBJ1-1; 7 nucleotides align to TRBD1. What was sequenced was PBMCs. The CDR3: CASSRDRVNTEAFF. The CDR3 nucleotides read TGTGCCAGCAGCCGGGACAGAGTGAACACTGAAGCTTTCTTT.